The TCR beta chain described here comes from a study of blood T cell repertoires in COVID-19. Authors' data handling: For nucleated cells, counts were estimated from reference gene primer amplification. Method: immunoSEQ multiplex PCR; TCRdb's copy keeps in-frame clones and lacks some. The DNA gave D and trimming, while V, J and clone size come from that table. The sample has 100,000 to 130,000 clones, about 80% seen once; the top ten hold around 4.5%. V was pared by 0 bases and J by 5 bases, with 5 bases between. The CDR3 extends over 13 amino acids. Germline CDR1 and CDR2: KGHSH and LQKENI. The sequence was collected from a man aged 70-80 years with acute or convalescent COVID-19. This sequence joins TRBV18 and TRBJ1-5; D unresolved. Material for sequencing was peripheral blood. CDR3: CASSPPGDQPQHF. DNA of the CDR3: TGTGCCAGCTCACCACCGGGAGATCAGCCCCAGCATTTT. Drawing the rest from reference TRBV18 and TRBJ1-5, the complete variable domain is NAGVMQNPRHLVRRRGQEARLRCSPMKGHSHVYWYRQLPEEGLKFMVYLQKENIIDESGMPKERFSAEFPKEGPSILRIQQVVRGDSAAYFCASSPPGDQPQHFGDGTRLSIL.